This entry concerns a single T cell receptor (beta chain). The table came from immunoSEQ multiplex PCR; TCRdb's copy has only in-frame clones and leaves some out. The table lists about 130,000 clones, around 92% of them singletons. These data belong to a study of control samples from healthy donors and cancer patients. The V end was cut by 3 bases, the J end by 1 base, with 13 bases between. Germline V gene lookup returns CDR1 SGDLS and CDR2 YYNGEE. The CDR3 loop spans 15 amino acids. The TCR sequence derives from a woman aged 45-65 years in good health. Sequencing was performed on blood. The chain employs TRBV9 and TRBJ1-1; maybe TRBD1 (6 bases). The CDR3 bases are TGTGCCAGCAGCGCCCGACAGGCAACGAACACTGAAGCTTTCTTT. Translated: CASSARQATNTEAFF. The full variable domain, in which reference TRBV9 and TRBJ1-1 provide the parts outside the CDR3, is DSGVTQTPKHLITATGQRVTLRCSPRSGDLSVYWYQQSLDQGLQFLIQYYNGEERAKGNILERFSAQQFPDLHSELNLSSLELGDSALYFCASSARQATNTEAFFGQGTRLTVV.